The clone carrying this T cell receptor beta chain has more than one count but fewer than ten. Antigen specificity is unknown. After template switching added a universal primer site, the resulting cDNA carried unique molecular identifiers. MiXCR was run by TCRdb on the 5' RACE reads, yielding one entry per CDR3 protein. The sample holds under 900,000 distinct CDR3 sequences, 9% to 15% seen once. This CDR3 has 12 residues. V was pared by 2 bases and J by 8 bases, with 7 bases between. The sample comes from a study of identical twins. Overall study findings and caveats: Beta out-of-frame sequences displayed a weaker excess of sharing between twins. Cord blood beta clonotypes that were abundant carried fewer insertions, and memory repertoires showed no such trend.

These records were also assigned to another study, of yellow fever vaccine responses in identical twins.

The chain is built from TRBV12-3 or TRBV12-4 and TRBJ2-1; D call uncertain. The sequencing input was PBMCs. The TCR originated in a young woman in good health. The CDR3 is CASSLNHDEQFF. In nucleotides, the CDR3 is TGTGCCAGCAGTTTAAACCACGATGAGCAGTTCTTC.